Below, one TCR beta chain is given with its context. Antigen unknown. With 60 Vbeta and 13 Jbeta primers, the PCR was carried out. Assay: immunoSEQ multiplex PCR; the TCRdb copy retains only in-frame clones and omits some. Here the sample spans some 200,000 clones, about 77% being singletons. The data stem from a study of cytomegalovirus exposure and HLA in healthy donors. General study points: A few chains linked to CMV were shown in vitro to be specific for CMV antigens. The classifier reportedly diagnosed cytomegalovirus status with high sensitivity and specificity. Highly shared sequence variants in one cluster were likely a sequencing artifact.

What was sequenced was PBMCs. The sequence was obtained from a woman in her 30s in good health and CMV-seronegative.

The CDR3 coding sequence is TGCGCCAGCAGCTTGGTACACAGGGGGACCTTCTACGAGCAGTACTTC. Encoded protein: CASSLVHRGTFYEQYF. The chain joins TRBV5-1 to TRBJ2-7; TRBD1 aligns across 8 bases. The CDR3 covers 16 residues. The trim removed 0 bases at V and 3 bases at J, leaving 8 bases unmatched. In germline, CDR1 is SGHRS, CDR2 YFSETQ.